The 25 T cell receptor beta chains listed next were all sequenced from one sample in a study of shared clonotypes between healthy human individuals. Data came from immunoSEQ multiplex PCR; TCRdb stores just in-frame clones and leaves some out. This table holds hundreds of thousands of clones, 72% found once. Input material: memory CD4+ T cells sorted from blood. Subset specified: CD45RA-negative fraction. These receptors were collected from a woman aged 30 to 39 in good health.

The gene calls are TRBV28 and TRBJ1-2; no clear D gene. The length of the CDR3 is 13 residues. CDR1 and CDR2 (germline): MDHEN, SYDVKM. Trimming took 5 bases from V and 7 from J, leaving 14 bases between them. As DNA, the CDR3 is TGTGCCAGCAGTGACTTGGGGTTAGCTGGCTACACCTTC. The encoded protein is CASSDLGLAGYTF.

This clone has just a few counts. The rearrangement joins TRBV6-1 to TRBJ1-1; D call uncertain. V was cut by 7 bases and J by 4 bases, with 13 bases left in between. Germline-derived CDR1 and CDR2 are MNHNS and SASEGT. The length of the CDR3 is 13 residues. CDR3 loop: CASTLEMITEAFF. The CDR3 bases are TGTGCCAGCACCTTGGAGATGATCACTGAAGCTTTCTTT.

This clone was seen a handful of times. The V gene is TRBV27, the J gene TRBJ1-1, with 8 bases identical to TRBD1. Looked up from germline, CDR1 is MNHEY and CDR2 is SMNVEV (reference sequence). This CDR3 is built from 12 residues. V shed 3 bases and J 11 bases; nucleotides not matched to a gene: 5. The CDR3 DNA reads TGTGCCAGCAGTTTCAGGGGGCAGGTGGCTTTCTTT. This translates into CASSFRGQVAFF.

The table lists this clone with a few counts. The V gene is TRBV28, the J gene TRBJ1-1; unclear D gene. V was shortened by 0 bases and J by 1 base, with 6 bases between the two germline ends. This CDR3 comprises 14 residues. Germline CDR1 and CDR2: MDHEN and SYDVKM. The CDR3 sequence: CASSLWGKNTEAFF. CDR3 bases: TGTGCCAGCAGTTTATGGGGGAAGAACACTGAAGCTTTCTTT.

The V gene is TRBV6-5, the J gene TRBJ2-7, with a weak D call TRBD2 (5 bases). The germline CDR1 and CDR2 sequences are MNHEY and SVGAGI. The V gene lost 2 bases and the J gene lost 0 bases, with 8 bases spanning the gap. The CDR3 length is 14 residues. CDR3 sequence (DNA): TGTGCCAGCAGTTACAGGGAGTACTCCTACGAGCAGTACTTC. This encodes CASSYREYSYEQYF.

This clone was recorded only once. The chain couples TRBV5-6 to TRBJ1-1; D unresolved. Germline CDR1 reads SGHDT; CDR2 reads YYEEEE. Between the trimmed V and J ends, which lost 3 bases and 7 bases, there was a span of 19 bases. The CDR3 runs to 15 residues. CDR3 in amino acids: CASSWNPGSPGEAFF. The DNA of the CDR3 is TGTGCCAGCAGCTGGAACCCGGGGAGTCCGGGTGAAGCTTTCTTT.

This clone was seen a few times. CDR3 residues: CASSQLATRADEQFF. The CDR3 region has the DNA TGTGCCAGCAGTCAACTAGCTACAAGGGCAGATGAGCAGTTCTTC. The J gene is TRBJ2-1, the V gene TRBV2, with D perhaps matching TRBD2 (6 bases). The CDR3 contains 15 residues. Germline assignment: CDR1 SNHLY and CDR2 FYNNEI. Trimming cost V 5 bases and J 8 bases, with 19 bases left between them.

In DNA, the CDR3 is TGTGCCAGCAGCCAAGACGCCGGGACTAGTGACACCGGGGAGCTGTTTTTT. It specifies CASSQDAGTSDTGELFF. This chain uses TRBV4-2 with TRBJ2-2, with TRBD2 matching over 8 bases. Germline V gene sequence: CDR1 LGHNA, CDR2 YNFKEQ. This CDR3 region has 17 residues. Losses at the gene ends were 0 bases for V and 3 bases for J; bases not matched to a gene: 6.

This chain's CDR3 is CASSQADGGGQTQYF. CDR3 in DNA: TGTGCCAGCAGCCAAGCCGACGGGGGAGGGCAGACCCAGTACTTC. V usage is TRBV7-9 and J usage is TRBJ2-5; TRBD2 matches at 7 bases. V trimming: 5 bases; J trimming: 6 bases; junction bases outside the gene matches: 12. The length of the CDR3 is 15 residues. Germline values: CDR1 SEHNR, CDR2 FQNEAQ (reference sequence).

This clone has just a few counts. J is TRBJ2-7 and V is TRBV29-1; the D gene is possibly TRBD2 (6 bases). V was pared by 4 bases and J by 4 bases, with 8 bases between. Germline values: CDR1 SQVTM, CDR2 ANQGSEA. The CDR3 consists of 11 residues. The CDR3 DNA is TGCAGCGTTGGGAGGGGATACGAGCAGTACTTC. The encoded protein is CSVGRGYEQYF.

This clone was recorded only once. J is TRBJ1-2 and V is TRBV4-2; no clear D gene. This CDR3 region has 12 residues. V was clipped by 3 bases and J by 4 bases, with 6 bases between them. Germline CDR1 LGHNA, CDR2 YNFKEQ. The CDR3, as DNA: TGTGCCAGCAGCCACTACACCTATGGCTACACCTTC. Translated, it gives CASSHYTYGYTF.

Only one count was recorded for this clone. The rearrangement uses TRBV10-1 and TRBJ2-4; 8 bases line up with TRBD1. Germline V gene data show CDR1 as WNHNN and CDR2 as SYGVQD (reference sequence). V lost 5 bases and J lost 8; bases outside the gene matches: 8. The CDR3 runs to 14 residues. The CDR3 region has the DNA TGCGCCAGCAGTACCGGCCAGGGGGCTGACATTCAGTACTTC. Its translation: CASSTGQGADIQYF.

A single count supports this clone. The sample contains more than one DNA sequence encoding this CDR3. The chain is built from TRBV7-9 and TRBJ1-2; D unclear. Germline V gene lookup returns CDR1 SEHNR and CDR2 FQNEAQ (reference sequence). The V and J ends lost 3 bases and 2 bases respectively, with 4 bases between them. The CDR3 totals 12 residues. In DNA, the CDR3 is TGTGCCAGCAGCTTCAGCAACTATGGCTACACCTTC. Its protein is CASSFSNYGYTF.

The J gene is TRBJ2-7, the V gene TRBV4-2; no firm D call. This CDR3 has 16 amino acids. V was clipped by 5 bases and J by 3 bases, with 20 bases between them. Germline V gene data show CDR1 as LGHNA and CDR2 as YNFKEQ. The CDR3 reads CASSLGVSLSFYEQYF. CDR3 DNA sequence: TGTGCCAGCAGCTTGGGTGTTTCTCTAAGCTTCTACGAGCAGTACTTC.

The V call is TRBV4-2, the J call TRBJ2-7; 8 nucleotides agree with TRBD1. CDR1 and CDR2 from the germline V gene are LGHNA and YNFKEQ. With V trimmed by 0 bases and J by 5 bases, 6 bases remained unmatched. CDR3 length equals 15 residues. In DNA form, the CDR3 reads TGTGCCAGCAGCCAAGATGGGACAGGTTCTGACGAGCAGTACTTC. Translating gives CASSQDGTGSDEQYF.

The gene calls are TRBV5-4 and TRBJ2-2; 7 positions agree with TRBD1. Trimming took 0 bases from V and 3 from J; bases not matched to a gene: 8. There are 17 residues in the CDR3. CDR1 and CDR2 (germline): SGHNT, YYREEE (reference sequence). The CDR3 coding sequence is TGTGCCAGCAGCTTGGGGCTTGACAGGGTGGACACCGGGGAGCTGTTTTTT. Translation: CASSLGLDRVDTGELFF.

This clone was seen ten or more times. The CDR3 DNA reads as TGCGCCAGCAGCGTCTTAGCGGGAGCCGGGGAGCTGTTTTTT. Amino acid sequence: CASSVLAGAGELFF. The rearrangement links TRBV5-1 to TRBJ2-2; 9 nucleotides match TRBD2. Germline V gene data show CDR1 as SGHRS and CDR2 as YFSETQ. The CDR3 length is 14 residues. The junction had 4 bases not matched to a gene; V was cut back by 4 bases and J by 6 bases.

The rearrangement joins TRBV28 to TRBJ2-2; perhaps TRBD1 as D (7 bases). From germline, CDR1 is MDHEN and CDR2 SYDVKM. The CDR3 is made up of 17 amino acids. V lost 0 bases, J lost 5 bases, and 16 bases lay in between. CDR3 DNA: TGTGCCAGCAGTTTATGGGTGGGGGGACAGAGGACCGGGGAGCTGTTTTTT. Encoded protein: CASSLWVGGQRTGELFF.

The CDR3 loop reads CASSYRDSYEQYF. The CDR3 DNA follows: TGTGCCAGCAGCTACAGGGATTCCTACGAGCAGTACTTC. The rearrangement joins TRBV5-4 to TRBJ2-7, with D perhaps matching TRBD1 (6 bases). This CDR3 spans 13 amino acids. The germline V gene encodes CDR1 SGHNT and CDR2 YYREEE (reference sequence). The V gene lost 3 bases and the J gene lost 1 base, with 8 bases spanning the gap.

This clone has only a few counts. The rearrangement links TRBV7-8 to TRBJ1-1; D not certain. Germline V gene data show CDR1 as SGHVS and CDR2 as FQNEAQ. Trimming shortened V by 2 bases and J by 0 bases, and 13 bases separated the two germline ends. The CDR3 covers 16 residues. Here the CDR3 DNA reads TGTGCCAGCAGCTTACTCCGGGCGGCAATGAACACTGAAGCTTTCTTT. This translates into CASSLLRAAMNTEAFF.

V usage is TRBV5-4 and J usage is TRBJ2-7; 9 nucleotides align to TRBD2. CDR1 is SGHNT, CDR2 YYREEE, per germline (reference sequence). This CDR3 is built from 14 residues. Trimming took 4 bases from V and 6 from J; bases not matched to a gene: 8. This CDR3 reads CASSAPGTSFEQYF. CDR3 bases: TGTGCCAGCAGCGCCCCCGGGACTAGCTTCGAGCAGTACTTC.

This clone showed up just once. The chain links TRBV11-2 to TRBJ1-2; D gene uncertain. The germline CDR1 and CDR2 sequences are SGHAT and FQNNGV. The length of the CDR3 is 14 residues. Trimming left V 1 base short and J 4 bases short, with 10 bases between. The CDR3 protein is CASSLGEALYGYTF. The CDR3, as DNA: TGTGCCAGCAGCTTAGGGGAAGCCCTCTATGGCTACACCTTC.

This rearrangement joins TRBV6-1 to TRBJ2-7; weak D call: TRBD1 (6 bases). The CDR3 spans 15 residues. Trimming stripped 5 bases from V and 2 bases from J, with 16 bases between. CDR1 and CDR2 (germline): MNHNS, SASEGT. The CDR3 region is CASSSRGPRTYEQYF. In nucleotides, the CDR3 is TGTGCCAGCAGTAGCAGGGGTCCTAGGACCTACGAGCAGTACTTC.

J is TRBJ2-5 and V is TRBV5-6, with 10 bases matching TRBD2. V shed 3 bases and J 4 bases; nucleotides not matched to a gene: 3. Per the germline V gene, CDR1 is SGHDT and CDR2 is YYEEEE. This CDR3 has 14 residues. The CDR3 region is CASSWSGRVETQYF. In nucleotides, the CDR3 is TGTGCCAGCAGCTGGAGCGGGAGGGTAGAGACCCAGTACTTC.

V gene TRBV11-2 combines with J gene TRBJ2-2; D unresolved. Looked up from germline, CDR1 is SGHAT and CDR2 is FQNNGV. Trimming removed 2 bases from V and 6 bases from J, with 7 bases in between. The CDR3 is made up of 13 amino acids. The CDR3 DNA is TGTGCCAGCAGCTTATCGGAACCCGGGGAGCTGTTTTTT. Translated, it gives CASSLSEPGELFF.